This TCR beta chain was recovered during a study of blood T cells in healthy people across ages. This clonotype showed up just once. Through a sample-barcoded 5' primer and a J-beta primer mix, a second PCR was run for 7 to 11 cycles. TCRdb fed the 5' RACE reads into MiXCR, producing one record per CDR3 protein. There are some 640,000 distinct CDR3 sequences in the sample; approximately 50% occur only once, and approximately 32% lies in the top ten. CDR1 is DFQATT, CDR2 SNEGSKA, per germline (reference sequence). This CDR3 is built from 13 residues. The V and J ends lost 2 bases and 0 bases respectively, with 5 bases between them.

J is TRBJ2-4 and V is TRBV20-1, with unresolved D. The clonotype comes from a woman in her fifties or sixties in good health. Sequences were obtained from blood. The CDR3 DNA reads as TGCAGTGCTAGACCGTTAGCCAAAAACATTCAGTACTTC. Translated: CSARPLAKNIQYF.